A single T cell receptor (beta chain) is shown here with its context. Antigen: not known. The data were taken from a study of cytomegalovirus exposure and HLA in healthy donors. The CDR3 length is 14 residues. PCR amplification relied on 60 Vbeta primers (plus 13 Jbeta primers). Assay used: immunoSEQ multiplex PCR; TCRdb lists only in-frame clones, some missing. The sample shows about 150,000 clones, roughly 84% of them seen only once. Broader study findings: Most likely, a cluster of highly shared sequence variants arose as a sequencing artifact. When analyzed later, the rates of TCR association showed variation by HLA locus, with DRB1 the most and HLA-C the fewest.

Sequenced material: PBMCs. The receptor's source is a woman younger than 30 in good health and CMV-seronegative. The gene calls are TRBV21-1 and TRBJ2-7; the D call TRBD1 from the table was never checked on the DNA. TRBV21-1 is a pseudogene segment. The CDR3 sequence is CASSKRQGVDEQYF. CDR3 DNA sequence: TGTGCCAGCAGCAAACGACAGGGGGTCGACGAGCAGTACTTC.